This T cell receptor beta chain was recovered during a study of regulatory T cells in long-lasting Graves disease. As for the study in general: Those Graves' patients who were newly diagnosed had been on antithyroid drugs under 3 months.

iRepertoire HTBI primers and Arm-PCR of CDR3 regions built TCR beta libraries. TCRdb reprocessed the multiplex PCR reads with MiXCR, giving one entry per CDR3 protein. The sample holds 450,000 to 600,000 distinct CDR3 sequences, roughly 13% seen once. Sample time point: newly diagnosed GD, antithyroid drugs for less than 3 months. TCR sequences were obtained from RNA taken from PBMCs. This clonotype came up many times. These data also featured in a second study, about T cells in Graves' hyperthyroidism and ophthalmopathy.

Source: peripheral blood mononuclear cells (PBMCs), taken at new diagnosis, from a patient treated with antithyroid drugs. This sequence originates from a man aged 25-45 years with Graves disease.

In DNA form, the CDR3 reads TGTGCCAGCAGTTTATGGTGGGATACTAATCAGCCCCAGCATTTT. It codes for CASSLWWDTNQPQHF. The V and J genes are TRBV28 and TRBJ1-5; D ambiguous. The CDR3 contains 15 residues. Germline V gene sequence: CDR1 MDHEN, CDR2 SYDVKM. V was clipped by 0 bases and J by 4 bases, with 10 bases between them.